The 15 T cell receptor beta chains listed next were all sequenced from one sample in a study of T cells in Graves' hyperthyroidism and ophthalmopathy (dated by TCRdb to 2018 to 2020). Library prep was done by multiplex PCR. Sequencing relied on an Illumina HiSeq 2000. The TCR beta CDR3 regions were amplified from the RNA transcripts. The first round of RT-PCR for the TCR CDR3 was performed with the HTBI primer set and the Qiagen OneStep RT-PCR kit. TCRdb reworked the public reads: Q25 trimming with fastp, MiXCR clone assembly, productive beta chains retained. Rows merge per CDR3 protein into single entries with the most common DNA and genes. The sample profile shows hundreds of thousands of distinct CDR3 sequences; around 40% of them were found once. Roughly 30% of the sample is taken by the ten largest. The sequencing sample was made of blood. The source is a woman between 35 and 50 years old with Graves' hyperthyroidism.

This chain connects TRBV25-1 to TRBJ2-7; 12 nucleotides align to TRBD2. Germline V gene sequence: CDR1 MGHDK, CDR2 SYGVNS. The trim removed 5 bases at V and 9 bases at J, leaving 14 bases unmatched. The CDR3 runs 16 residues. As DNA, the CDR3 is TGTGCCAGCAGTCCACCACTAGCGGGAGGCCTAGTGGGGCAGTACTTC. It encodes CASSPPLAGGLVGQYF.

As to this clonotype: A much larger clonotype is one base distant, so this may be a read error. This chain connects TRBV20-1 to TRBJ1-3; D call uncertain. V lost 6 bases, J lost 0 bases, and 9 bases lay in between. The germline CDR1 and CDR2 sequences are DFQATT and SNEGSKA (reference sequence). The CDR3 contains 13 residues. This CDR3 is CSASQDSGNTIYF. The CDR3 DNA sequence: TGCAGTGCATCTCAGGACTCTGGAAACACCATATATTTT.

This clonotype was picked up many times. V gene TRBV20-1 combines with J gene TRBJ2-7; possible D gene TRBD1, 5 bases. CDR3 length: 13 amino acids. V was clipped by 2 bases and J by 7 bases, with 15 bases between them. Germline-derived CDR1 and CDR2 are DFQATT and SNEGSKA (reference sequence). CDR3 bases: TGCAGTGCTAGATCGGCAGGGAATAGGGAGCAGTACTTC. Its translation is CSARSAGNREQYF.

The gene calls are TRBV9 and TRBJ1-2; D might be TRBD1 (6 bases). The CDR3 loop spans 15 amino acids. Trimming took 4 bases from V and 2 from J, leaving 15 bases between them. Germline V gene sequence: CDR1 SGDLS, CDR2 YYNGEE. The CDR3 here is CASSPHTQGNYGYTF. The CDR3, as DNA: TGTGCCAGCAGCCCCCATACGCAGGGGAACTATGGCTACACCTTC.

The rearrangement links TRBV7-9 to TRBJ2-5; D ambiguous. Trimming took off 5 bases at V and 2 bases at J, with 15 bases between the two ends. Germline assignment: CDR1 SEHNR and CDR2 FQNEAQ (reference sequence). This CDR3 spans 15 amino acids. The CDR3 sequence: CASSHEWLEQETQYF. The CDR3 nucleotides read TGTGCCAGCAGCCACGAGTGGTTAGAACAAGAGACCCAGTACTTC.

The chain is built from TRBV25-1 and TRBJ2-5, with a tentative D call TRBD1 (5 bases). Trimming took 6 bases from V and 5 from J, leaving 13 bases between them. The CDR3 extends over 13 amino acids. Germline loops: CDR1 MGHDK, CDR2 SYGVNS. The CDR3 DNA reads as TGTGCCAGCAGCTTCCGACACAGGGAGACCCAGTACTTC. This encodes CASSFRHRETQYF.

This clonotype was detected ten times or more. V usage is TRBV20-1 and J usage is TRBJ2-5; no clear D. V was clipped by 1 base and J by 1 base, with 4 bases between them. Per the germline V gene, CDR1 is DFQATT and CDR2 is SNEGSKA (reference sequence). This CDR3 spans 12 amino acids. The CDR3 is CSARAAQETQYF. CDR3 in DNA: TGCAGTGCTAGAGCGGCCCAAGAGACCCAGTACTTC.

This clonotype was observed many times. In nucleotides, the CDR3 is TGTGCCAGCATAAGGTCGCAGGGGCTGTTGGAAAACACCATATATTTT. Translated, it gives CASIRSQGLLENTIYF. The rearrangement uses TRBV2 and TRBJ1-3; perhaps TRBD1 as D (6 bases). Trimming shortened V by 7 bases and J by 6 bases, and 22 bases separated the two germline ends. Germline CDR1 reads SNHLY; CDR2 reads FYNNEI. CDR3 length: 16 residues.

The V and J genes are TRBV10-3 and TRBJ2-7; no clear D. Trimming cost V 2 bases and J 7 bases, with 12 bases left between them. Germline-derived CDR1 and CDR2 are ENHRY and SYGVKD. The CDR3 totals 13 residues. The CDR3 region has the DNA TGTGCCATCAGTGAGGGGGAAGCGAATGAGCAGTACTTC. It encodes CAISEGEANEQYF.

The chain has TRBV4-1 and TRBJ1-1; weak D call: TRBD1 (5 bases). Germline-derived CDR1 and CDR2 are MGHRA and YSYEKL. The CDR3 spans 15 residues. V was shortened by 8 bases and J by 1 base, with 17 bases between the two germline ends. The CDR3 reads CASGSDSFGNTEAFF. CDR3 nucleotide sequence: TGCGCCAGCGGCTCTGACAGCTTCGGGAACACTGAAGCTTTCTTT.

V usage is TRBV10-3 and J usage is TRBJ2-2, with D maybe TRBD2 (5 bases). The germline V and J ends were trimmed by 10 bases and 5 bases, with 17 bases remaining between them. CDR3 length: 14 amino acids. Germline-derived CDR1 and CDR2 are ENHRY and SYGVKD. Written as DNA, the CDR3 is TGTGCCACACAGCGGACGCCGGTTACCGGGGAGCTGTTTTTT. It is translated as CATQRTPVTGELFF.

In DNA form, the CDR3 reads TGTGCCAGCAGTTTGGGGACTAGCGTGCCCTACGAGCAGTACTTC. Protein sequence: CASSLGTSVPYEQYF. The J gene is TRBJ2-7, the V gene TRBV12-3 or TRBV12-4; 10 nucleotides align to TRBD2. CDR3 length equals 15 residues. After removal of 3 bases from V and 2 bases from J, the junction contained 4 bases not matched to a gene.

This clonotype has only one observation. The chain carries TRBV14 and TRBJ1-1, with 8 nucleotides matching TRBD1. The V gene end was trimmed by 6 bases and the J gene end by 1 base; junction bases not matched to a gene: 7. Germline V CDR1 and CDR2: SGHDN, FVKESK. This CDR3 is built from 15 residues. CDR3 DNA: TGTGCCAGCAGAGTTAGGACAGGGACGAACACTGAAGCTTTCTTT. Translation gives CASRVRTGTNTEAFF.

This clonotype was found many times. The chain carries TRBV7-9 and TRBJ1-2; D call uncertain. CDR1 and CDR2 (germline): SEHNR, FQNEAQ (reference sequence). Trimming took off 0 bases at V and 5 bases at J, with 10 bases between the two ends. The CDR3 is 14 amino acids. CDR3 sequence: CASSLAETAYGYTF. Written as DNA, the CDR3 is TGTGCCAGCAGCTTAGCGGAGACCGCTTATGGCTACACCTTC.

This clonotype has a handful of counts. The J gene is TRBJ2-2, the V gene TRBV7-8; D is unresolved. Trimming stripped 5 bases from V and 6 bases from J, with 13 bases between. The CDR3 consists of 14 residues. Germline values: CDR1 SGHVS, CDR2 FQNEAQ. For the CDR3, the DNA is TGTGCCAGCAGCAGTCGGCGGATCGCCGGGGAGCTGTTTTTT. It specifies CASSSRRIAGELFF.